Listed below are T cell receptor beta chains from one sample, sequenced in a study of T cells in localized non-small cell lung cancer. The method was immunoSEQ multiplex PCR; TCRdb's version includes in-frame clones alone and lacks a portion of them. This sample has about 25,000 clones, with roughly 88% found just once. This material consisted of peripheral blood mononuclear cells, taken before any cancer treatment. Receptor source: a woman aged 35 to 70 with stage III lung adenocarcinoma. The CDR3 runs from the conserved cysteine through the conserved F or W. D genes are given only for firm matches. Clone sizes are given selectively: once, few, many, or a class where the clone is expanded.

.	TRBV7-2	TRBJ2-2	.	TGTGCCAGCAGCTTAGCGGGAGCGAGGACCGGGGAGCTGTTTTTT	CASSLAGARTGELFF
.	TRBV2	TRBJ1-2	.	TGTGCCAGCAGTGAAGCGCGGACGGGGAATGGCTACACCTTC	CASSEARTGNGYTF
once	TRBV27	TRBJ1-2	.	TGTGCCAGCAGCCCATTACGAGGGGTCCACACAACCCCTGACTATGGCTACACCTTC	CASSPLRGVHTTPDYGYTF
.	TRBV7-3	TRBJ2-7	.	TGTGCCAGCAGCTTAGGGGGGAGGTACGAGCAGTACTTC	CASSLGGRYEQYF
.	TRBV6-5	TRBJ2-2	.	TGTGCCAGCAGTTTGAACACCGGGGAGCTGTTTTTT	CASSLNTGELFF
.	TRBV7-9	TRBJ2-3	TRBD2	TGTGCCAGCAGCCAAATCAGCGGGAGGGGCACAGATACGCAGTATTTT	CASSQISGRGTDTQYF
.	TRBV6-6	TRBJ2-3	.	TGTGCCAGCAGACCGGAGGGGGAGCACACAGATACGCAGTATTTT	CASRPEGEHTDTQYF
once	TRBV4-1	TRBJ1-5	TRBD1	TGCGCCAGCAGCCAAGTTAAAGGGACAGGGGTGAATTTGAGCAATCAGCCCCAGCATTTT	CASSQVKGTGVNLSNQPQHF
.	TRBV6-6	TRBJ2-7	TRBD1	TGTGCCACCGGACAGGGGATGGGCTACGAGCAGTACTTC	CATGQGMGYEQYF
.	TRBV21-1	TRBJ1-2	.	TGTGCCAGCAGCAAAGTCCAGGGAGGGGCAGGACCTGACTATGGCTACACCTTC	CASSKVQGGAGPDYGYTF
.	TRBV7-8	TRBJ1-5	.	TGTGCCAGCAGCACTATGGGGGGCAATCAGCCCCAGCATTTT	CASSTMGGNQPQHF
.	TRBV19	TRBJ1-1	.	TGTGCCAGTGCAAGGATCCAGGGTGACACTGAAGCTTTCTTT	CASARIQGDTEAFF
few	TRBV7-6	TRBJ1-1	.	TGTGCCAGCAGCTTAGGGGGAGGGAGCACTGAAGCTTTCTTT	CASSLGGGSTEAFF
.	TRBV18	TRBJ2-6	.	TGTGCCAGCCCGAGCCGCTCTGGGGCCAACGTCCTGACTTTC	CASPSRSGANVLTF
.	TRBV2	TRBJ2-5	.	TGTGCCAGCAGTGAAGCGCGGAGAGTACAAGAGACCCAGTACTTC	CASSEARRVQETQYF
once	TRBV30	TRBJ2-7	.	TGTGCCTGGAGTGGGGACATAGCCTACGAGCAGTACTTC	CAWSGDIAYEQYF
.	TRBV18	TRBJ1-4	.	TGTGCCAGCTCACCAGGGGCAACTAATGAAAAACTGTTTTTT	CASSPGATNEKLFF
.	TRBV19	TRBJ2-5	.	TGTGCCAGTAGTATGGTGGGGTCTTCACTCCAAGAGACCCAGTACTTC	CASSMVGSSLQETQYF
.	TRBV28	TRBJ1-1	.	TGTGCCAGCAGTGCCGGAGGGCAGAACACTGAAGCTTTCTTT	CASSAGGQNTEAFF
.	TRBV5-4	TRBJ2-3	.	TGTGCCAGCAGCTTGGTCTCAGATACGCAGTATTTT	CASSLVSDTQYF
.	TRBV27	TRBJ1-2	.	TGTGCCAGCAGTTTATTTTTTAGACAGGTCGGTGGCTACACCTTC	CASSLFFRQVGGYTF
.	TRBV6-5	TRBJ2-7	.	TGTGCCAGCAAGGCCTCGGCAGATTACGAGCAGTACTTC	CASKASADYEQYF
.	TRBV5-1	TRBJ2-5	.	TGCGCCAGCAGGGACAGCATAACAAAAGAGACCCAGTACTTC	CASRDSITKETQYF
.	TRBV5-6	TRBJ2-3	.	TGTGCCAGCATCCGGGGGGCGGTCACAGATACGCAGTATTTT	CASIRGAVTDTQYF
.	TRBV7-9	TRBJ1-1	TRBD1	TGTGCCAGCAGCTTGGACAGGGTCACTGAAGCTTTCTTT	CASSLDRVTEAFF
few	TRBV19	TRBJ1-5	.	TGTGCCAGTAGTATAAATCCGGGCCACTACAATCAGCCCCAGCATTTT	CASSINPGHYNQPQHF
.	TRBV4-1	TRBJ1-4	.	TGCGCCAGCAGCCAACGGACCCCGTCGGGCAATGAAAAACTGTTTTTT	CASSQRTPSGNEKLFF
.	TRBV11-2	TRBJ2-1	.	TGTGCCAGCAGCCCTAGCAATGAGCAGTTCTTC	CASSPSNEQFF
.	TRBV30	TRBJ1-6	TRBD1	TGTGCCTGGAACGGCAGGGGGCTTCTATATTCACCCCTCCACTTT	CAWNGRGLLYSPLHF
.	TRBV10-1	TRBJ2-1	.	TGCGCCAGCAGTGACGTTGGCGGGGGCTCGAATGAGCAGTTCTTC	CASSDVGGGSNEQFF
.	TRBV5-3	TRBJ2-3	.	TGTGCCAGAAGCTTTGACCGATTCCCGTATTTT	CARSFDRFPYF